Listed below are T cell receptor beta chains from one sample, sequenced in a study of blood T cell repertoires in COVID-19. The table came from immunoSEQ multiplex PCR; TCRdb's copy has only in-frame clones and leaves some out. The sample holds 350,000 or so clones, 90% seen once. Sequencing input: peripheral blood. The receptors were gathered from a man aged 18 to 30 with active or convalescent COVID-19. CDR3s include the opening cysteine and the closing phenylalanine or tryptophan. Fields, in order: J gene, V gene, clone size, D gene, CDR3 DNA, CDR3 protein. A D gene is named only where the DNA matches it firmly. Not every row has a clone size; where given, it reads once, few, many or a size class.

j_call: TRBJ2-7
v_call: TRBV1
clone_size: .
d_call: .
cdr3_nt: TGCACCAGCAGCCAACTCCCTGAGAGACAGGGGCCCACAGCCTTCGGCTACGAGCAGTACTTC
cdr3_aa: CTSSQLPERQGPTAFGYEQYF

j_call: TRBJ2-7
v_call: TRBV27
clone_size: .
d_call: TRBD2
cdr3_nt: TGTGCCAGCAGTGGGACTAGCGGGGCCTACGAGCAGTACTTC
cdr3_aa: CASSGTSGAYEQYF

j_call: TRBJ1-2
v_call: TRBV7-3
clone_size: .
d_call: .
cdr3_nt: TGTGCCAGCAGCCTAATACAGGGATCGGGCTACACCTTC
cdr3_aa: CASSLIQGSGYTF

j_call: TRBJ1-6
v_call: TRBV9
clone_size: .
d_call: TRBD1
cdr3_nt: TGTGCCAGCAGCGTCAGGGGGCTGGGGAATTCACCCCTCCACTTT
cdr3_aa: CASSVRGLGNSPLHF

j_call: TRBJ1-2
v_call: TRBV5-6
clone_size: .
d_call: .
cdr3_nt: TGTGCCAGCAGCTTTTCCAGGGACAATTTCTATGGCTACACCTTC
cdr3_aa: CASSFSRDNFYGYTF

j_call: TRBJ2-1
v_call: TRBV7-2
clone_size: .
d_call: .
cdr3_nt: TGTGCCAGCAGCTTAGACCGCGGGAGTGGGGGGGCATCTCGGAATGAGCAGTTCTTC
cdr3_aa: CASSLDRGSGGASRNEQFF

j_call: TRBJ2-1
v_call: TRBV11-2
clone_size: .
d_call: .
cdr3_nt: TGTGCCAGCAGCCGAGGGAGACAGGACTCCTACAATGAGCAGTTCTTC
cdr3_aa: CASSRGRQDSYNEQFF

j_call: TRBJ2-2
v_call: TRBV4-3
clone_size: once
d_call: .
cdr3_nt: TGCGCCAGCAGCCAAGGGATCAGGGTCGGGTTGCGGCTGTTTTTT
cdr3_aa: CASSQGIRVGLRLFF

j_call: TRBJ2-7
v_call: TRBV6-2/TRBV6-3
clone_size: few
d_call: TRBD2
cdr3_nt: TGTGCCAGCAGTTACGAGCTCACTAGGCGGGAGAACTACGAGCAGTACTTC
cdr3_aa: CASSYELTRRENYEQYF

j_call: TRBJ2-1
v_call: TRBV5-1
clone_size: .
d_call: TRBD2
cdr3_nt: TGCGCCAGCAGCTTGGGTAGCGGGAGTGTTGACAATGAGCAGTTCTTC
cdr3_aa: CASSLGSGSVDNEQFF

j_call: TRBJ2-1
v_call: TRBV9
clone_size: .
d_call: .
cdr3_nt: TGTGCCAGCAGCCCTACTCCGAGGAACTCCTACAATGAGCAGTTCTTC
cdr3_aa: CASSPTPRNSYNEQFF

j_call: TRBJ1-1
v_call: TRBV2
clone_size: .
d_call: .
cdr3_nt: TGTGCCAGCAGTGAAAGCAGGCCGCGTAGACAAGCTTTCTTT
cdr3_aa: CASSESRPRRQAFF

j_call: TRBJ1-1
v_call: TRBV10-3
clone_size: .
d_call: .
cdr3_nt: TGTGCCATCAGAATTACAGGGTCCACTGAAGCTTTCTTT
cdr3_aa: CAIRITGSTEAFF

j_call: TRBJ2-4
v_call: TRBV4-3
clone_size: once
d_call: .
cdr3_nt: TGCGCCAGCAGCCAAGATTGGGCCAGCCTCAAAAACATTCAGTACTTC
cdr3_aa: CASSQDWASLKNIQYF

j_call: TRBJ2-5
v_call: TRBV12-3/TRBV12-4
clone_size: .
d_call: TRBD1
cdr3_nt: TGTGCCACAATGGGACAGGGGAAAGAGACCCAGTACTTC
cdr3_aa: CATMGQGKETQYF

j_call: TRBJ2-7
v_call: TRBV15
clone_size: .
d_call: TRBD1
cdr3_nt: TGTGCCACCAGCAGACGGACAGGACAGGCCACAGGCTACGAGCAGTACTTC
cdr3_aa: CATSRRTGQATGYEQYF

j_call: TRBJ2-2
v_call: TRBV5-1
clone_size: .
d_call: .
cdr3_nt: TGCGCCAGCAGCTTGACTGTGGGGGCGGACACCGGGGAGCTGTTTTTT
cdr3_aa: CASSLTVGADTGELFF

j_call: TRBJ1-1
v_call: TRBV7-2
clone_size: .
d_call: .
cdr3_nt: TGTGCCAGCGGATTTGCAGGGGCCAGGAACACTGAAGCTTTCTTT
cdr3_aa: CASGFAGARNTEAFF

j_call: TRBJ2-3
v_call: TRBV7-3
clone_size: .
d_call: .
cdr3_nt: TGTGCCAGCAGCCACGGGACTTCCCCTAGCACAGATACGCAGTATTTT
cdr3_aa: CASSHGTSPSTDTQYF

j_call: TRBJ1-2
v_call: TRBV28
clone_size: .
d_call: .
cdr3_nt: TGTGCCGGGGGGGCTAGTCCCTATGGCTACACCTTC
cdr3_aa: CAGGASPYGYTF

j_call: TRBJ2-1
v_call: TRBV28
clone_size: .
d_call: .
cdr3_nt: TGTGCCAGCAGGACAAGAAGCGGAGTAGGCAAAAATGAGCAGTTCTTC
cdr3_aa: CASRTRSGVGKNEQFF